This T cell receptor (beta chain) was obtained from a study of CD8+ T cells in alopecia areata. CDR3 length equals 14 residues. J was trimmed by 2 bases and V by 5 bases; bases with no gene match: 5. Germline V CDR1 and CDR2: SGHAT, FQNNGV. Overall study results and limits: Possibly as an HLA-related effect, TCR sharing across patients appeared less clear than in mice. Especially in alopecia totalis/universalis, lesional scalp showed greater clonality than normal scalp did.

To note about this clone: Antigen: not known.

Reverse transcription of extracted RNA yielded cDNA, which provided the sequencing template. Assay: immunoSEQ multiplex PCR; the TCRdb copy retains only in-frame clones and omits some. The sample includes about 200,000 clones, around three fifths of them seen just once. Sorted populations comprised CD4+ and CD8+ T cells obtained from PBMCs. The chain combines TRBV11-2 with TRBJ2-7; 8 bases match TRBD1. The receptor was derived from a human donor in good health. Sequencing input: CD8+ T cells sorted from blood. The CDR3 DNA follows: TGTGCCAGCAGCGCCGGACAGGGCGCCTACGAGCAGTACTTC. This translates into CASSAGQGAYEQYF. The whole variable domain, filled in from reference TRBV11-2 and TRBJ2-7, reads EAGVAQSPRYKIIEKRQSVAFWCNPISGHATLYWYQQILGQGPKLLIQFQNNGVVDDSQLPKDRFSAERLKGVDSTLKIQPAKLEDSAVYLCASSAGQGAYEQYFGPGTRLTVT.